The entry that follows covers one TCR beta chain sequence. These data originate in a study of blood T cell repertoires in COVID-19. In the authors' methods: Amplification from reference gene primers served as the basis for estimated nucleated cell counts. Produced via immunoSEQ multiplex PCR; TCRdb's table is partial and in-frame only. For V, J and clone size, that table is used; D and trimming come from the DNA. The repertoire holds 37,000 or so clones, with approximately 91% as singletons. In germline, CDR1 is LGHDT, CDR2 YNNKEL (reference sequence). This CDR3 comprises 15 residues. The trim removed 1 base at V and 3 bases at J, leaving 1 base unmatched.

The chain joins TRBV3-1 (or the pseudogene TRBV3-2) to TRBJ2-7, with 12 bases fitting TRBD2. The clonotype originates from a man aged 55 to 70 with active COVID-19. The sample comprised peripheral blood. The CDR3 DNA is TGTGCCAGCAGCCAAGGACTAGCGGGAGACTACGAGCAGTACTTC. It is translated as CASSQGLAGDYEQYF.